These 19 T cell receptor beta chains came from one sample sequenced in a study of blood T cell repertoires in COVID-19. The table came from immunoSEQ multiplex PCR; TCRdb's copy has only in-frame clones and leaves some out. The sample has about 210,000 clones, about 88% seen once. The material sequenced was peripheral blood. All receptors derive from a man between 70 and 80 years old with acute or convalescent COVID-19.

This sequence joins TRBV9 and TRBJ1-2; 9 bases match TRBD1. Germline CDR1 reads SGDLS; CDR2 reads YYNGEE. J gave up 7 bases and V 4 bases, and 11 bases lay outside the gene matches. CDR3 length: 15 amino acids. The CDR3 DNA sequence: TGTGCCAGCAGCTACGAGGGACAGGGCGACTCTGGCTACACCTTC. Amino acid sequence: CASSYEGQGDSGYTF.

The chain carries TRBV3-1 (or the pseudogene TRBV3-2) and TRBJ1-2; weak D call: TRBD1 (5 bases). Trimming left V 3 bases short and J 7 bases short, with 15 bases between. The CDR3 totals 14 residues. Germline CDR1 LGHDT, CDR2 YNNKEL (reference sequence). The CDR3 region is CASSQYQGLGGYTF. CDR3 DNA sequence: TGTGCCAGCAGCCAGTATCAGGGACTCGGTGGCTACACCTTC.

The CDR3: CASSQFIAGGPDNEQFF. The CDR3 bases are TGTGCCAGCAGCCAGTTTATAGCGGGAGGACCGGACAATGAGCAGTTCTTC. The chain combines TRBV4-2 with TRBJ2-1; 10 nucleotides agree with TRBD2. This CDR3 spans 17 amino acids. Germline-derived CDR1 and CDR2 are LGHNA and YNFKEQ. The junction had 10 bases not matched to a gene; V was cut back by 3 bases and J by 5 bases.

This chain uses TRBV5-1 with TRBJ2-5, with TRBD1 matching 7 bases. CDR1 and CDR2 (germline): SGHRS, YFSETQ. The CDR3 runs to 15 residues. V lost 0 bases, J lost 4 bases, and 6 bases stayed unmatched. Written as DNA, the CDR3 is TGCGCCAGCAGCTTGGCTCAGGGGGTCGCAGAGACCCAGTACTTC. Protein product: CASSLAQGVAETQYF.

The gene calls are TRBV6-5 and TRBJ2-7; TRBD1 matches 8 bases. The CDR3 runs 16 residues. Per germline, CDR1 MNHEY and CDR2 SVGAGI. J gave up 2 bases and V 2 bases, and 8 bases lay outside the gene matches. CDR3: CASSYDRATGAYEQYF. CDR3 bases: TGTGCCAGCAGTTACGATCGAGCGACAGGGGCCTACGAGCAGTACTTC.

The rearrangement links TRBV28 to TRBJ2-4; 9 bases line up with TRBD2. The CDR3 is 15 residues long. Per the germline V gene, CDR1 is MDHEN and CDR2 is SYDVKM. Trimming removed 6 bases from V and 8 bases from J; junction bases left unmatched: 11. This CDR3 reads CASSLPAAGGDIQYF. CDR3 coding DNA: TGTGCCAGCAGCTTACCAGCAGCGGGAGGAGACATTCAGTACTTC. Combining the CDR3 with reference TRBV28 and TRBJ2-4 gives the whole variable domain DVKVTQSSRYLVKRTGEKVFLECVQDMDHENMFWYRQDPGLGLRLIYFSYDVKMKEKGDIPEGYSVSREKKERFSLILESASTNQTSMYLCASSLPAAGGDIQYFGAGTRLSVL.

The V gene is TRBV2, the J gene TRBJ1-1, with 7 bases identical to TRBD1. V gave up 7 bases and J gave up 0 bases; unmatched junction bases: 2. Germline lookup yields CDR1 SNHLY and CDR2 FYNNEI. The CDR3 covers 13 residues. The CDR3 sequence: CASTGQLNTEAFF. The CDR3, as DNA: TGTGCCAGCACGGGACAGCTGAACACTGAAGCTTTCTTT.

V gene TRBV5-8 combines with J gene TRBJ2-2, with 7 bases fitting TRBD2. Germline lookup yields CDR1 SGHTS and CDR2 YDEGEE. CDR3 size: 14 residues. The CDR3 is CDRRDYANTGELFF. In DNA form, the CDR3 reads TGTGACCGGCGGGACTACGCGAACACCGGGGAGCTGTTTTTT.

The rearrangement links TRBV28 to TRBJ2-1; the match to TRBD1 covers 11 bases. The J segment lost 5 bases and the V segment lost 1 base, leaving 4 bases of the junction unmatched. This CDR3 has 16 residues. The germline V gene encodes CDR1 MDHEN and CDR2 SYDVKM. The CDR3 DNA reads TGTGCCAGCAGTTTATTCGGACAGGGGGCACACAATGAGCAGTTCTTC. Its translation: CASSLFGQGAHNEQFF.

V gene TRBV9 combines with J gene TRBJ2-1, with 8 bases matching TRBD2. The CDR3 length is 15 residues. Germline CDR1 is SGDLS and CDR2 is YYNGEE. J gave up 4 bases and V 0 bases, and 3 bases lay outside the gene matches. The CDR3 coding sequence is TGTGCCAGCAGCGTAGGGGGACTAGAGTACAATGAGCAGTTCTTC. This translates into CASSVGGLEYNEQFF.

This clone came up once. The chain carries TRBV7-3 and TRBJ2-5; TRBD1 matches 8 bases. Looked up from germline, CDR1 is SGHTA and CDR2 is FQGTGA. V shed 0 bases and J 5 bases; nucleotides not matched to a gene: 5. The CDR3 totals 15 residues. In nucleotides, the CDR3 is TGTGCCAGCAGCTTAACATCAGGGGGCTTGGAGACCCAGTACTTC. Its translation is CASSLTSGGLETQYF.

V gene TRBV28 combines with J gene TRBJ2-1; the match to TRBD2 covers 10 bases. Germline CDR1 reads MDHEN; CDR2 reads SYDVKM. The CDR3 consists of 15 residues. The junction had 4 bases not matched to a gene; V was cut back by 4 bases and J by 4 bases. The CDR3 loop is CASSSTGLAYNEQFF. Written as DNA, the CDR3 is TGTGCCAGCAGTTCTACGGGACTAGCGTACAATGAGCAGTTCTTC.

This clone was picked up one time. The chain has TRBV29-1 and TRBJ1-2; tentative D call: TRBD1 (5 bases). Per germline, CDR1 SQVTM and CDR2 ANQGSEA. The CDR3 runs 13 residues. Trimming stripped 4 bases from V and 3 bases from J, with 12 bases between. CDR3 coding DNA: TGCAGCGTTGTCGAACCGGGGGACTATGGCTACACCTTC. It specifies CSVVEPGDYGYTF.

This chain connects TRBV28 to TRBJ1-5; D call uncertain. V lost 6 bases, J lost 0 bases, and 9 bases lay in between. This CDR3 comprises 14 residues. Germline CDR1 reads MDHEN; CDR2 reads SYDVKM. CDR3 sequence reads: CASRETSSNQPQHF. The CDR3 coding sequence is TGTGCCAGCAGGGAAACTAGTAGCAATCAGCCCCAGCATTTT.

The CDR3 DNA is TGCAGCGTCCAAGGGGGAAGAGGGTGGGGAGACAATGAGCAGTTCTTC. Its protein product is CSVQGGRGWGDNEQFF. This chain links TRBV29-1 with TRBJ2-1; perhaps TRBD1 as D (6 bases). The length of the CDR3 is 16 residues. Germline V gives CDR1 SQVTM, CDR2 ANQGSEA. V was shortened by 6 bases and J by 5 bases, with 23 bases between the two germline ends.

This chain connects TRBV3-1 (or the pseudogene TRBV3-2) to TRBJ2-7; D call uncertain. Germline loops: CDR1 LGHDT, CDR2 YNNKEL (reference sequence). This CDR3 spans 13 amino acids. Trimming removed 5 bases from V and 6 bases from J, with 14 bases in between. The CDR3 DNA sequence: TGTGCCAGCAGCAGACACTGGCAGAGCGAGCAGTACTTC. Translated, it gives CASSRHWQSEQYF.

The chain carries TRBV4-1 and TRBJ2-7, with D possibly TRBD1 on 6 matching bases. The CDR3 sequence is 14 residues long. Germline CDR1 is MGHRA and CDR2 is YSYEKL. V was shortened by 4 bases and J by 1 base, with 11 bases between the two germline ends. CDR3 in amino acids: CASSLRTDSYEQYF. The CDR3 DNA is TGCGCCAGCAGCCTTCGGACAGATTCCTACGAGCAGTACTTC.

J is TRBJ2-7 and V is TRBV28; 7 nucleotides agree with TRBD2. The CDR3 sequence is 15 residues long. Unmatched junction bases numbered 9, after V lost 4 bases and J lost 3 bases. Germline V CDR1 and CDR2: MDHEN, SYDVKM. The CDR3 region is CASSSAGTTNYEQYF. The CDR3 DNA reads TGTGCCAGCAGTTCCGCCGGGACTACGAACTACGAGCAGTACTTC. Full variable domain (rest looked up from reference TRBV28 and TRBJ2-7): DVKVTQSSRYLVKRTGEKVFLECVQDMDHENMFWYRQDPGLGLRLIYFSYDVKMKEKGDIPEGYSVSREKKERFSLILESASTNQTSMYLCASSSAGTTNYEQYFGPGTRLTVT.

This clone has a handful of counts. V usage is TRBV18 and J usage is TRBJ1-5; D perhaps matches TRBD1 (6 bases). This CDR3 region has 16 residues. Germline values: CDR1 KGHSH, CDR2 LQKENI. V was trimmed by 4 bases and J by 0 bases, leaving 13 bases between them. The DNA of the CDR3 is TGTGCCAGCTCACTACAGGGACCCTATAGCAATCAGCCCCAGCATTTT. Amino acid sequence: CASSLQGPYSNQPQHF.